This T cell receptor (beta chain) was recovered during a study of T cell responses to AZD1222 COVID-19 vaccine. Regarding this clone: Its antigen is unknown.

Study-wide points: The donor cohort was predominantly white British with a female majority, and clonal diversity may have been underestimated.

V lost 5 bases and J lost 2; bases outside the gene matches: 12. The germline V gene encodes CDR1 SEHNR and CDR2 FQNEAQ (reference sequence). The CDR3 totals 16 residues. Profiled with immunoSEQ multiplex PCR; TCRdb holds only in-frame clones, not every one. Among 80,000 to 100,000 clones listed, roughly 90% were seen once. This chain uses TRBV7-9 with TRBJ2-7, with 7 bases that match TRBD1. This TCR was sampled from an adult in good health. This material consisted of peripheral blood, taken on day 0 of AZD1222 vaccination. In DNA, the CDR3 is TGTGCCAGCAGCGCCAAACAGGGGTCGAATACCTACGAGCAGTACTTC. Its translation: CASSAKQGSNTYEQYF.